The present entry profiles one T cell receptor beta chain with its context. Germline V lookup: CDR1 LNHDA, CDR2 SQIVND (reference sequence). The CDR3 is 15 amino acids. V was shortened by 8 bases and J by 6 bases, with 20 bases between the two germline ends. The record originates from a study of shared clonotypes between healthy human individuals. This was a deep-level run. The genomic DNA of each subset was split evenly across several immunoSEQ plates. Clones were read by immunoSEQ multiplex PCR, and TCRdb kept only the in-frame ones, dropping some. This sample has about half a million clones, with 79% found just once.

This sequence joins TRBV19 and TRBJ1-5, with unresolved D. The source of this sequence is a woman between 35 and 50 years old in good health. Some clones in this sample may be carry-over from other donors' samples. The sequenced material came from PBMCs. The CDR3 protein is CASSLRRQVGQPQHF. The CDR3 DNA reads TGTGCCAGTTCCCTAAGGAGGCAGGTAGGTCAGCCCCAGCATTTT.